Listed here is a single T cell receptor beta chain. Reverse transcription of all isolated RNA meant that expressed TCRB transcripts were sequenced. Profiled with immunoSEQ multiplex PCR; TCRdb holds only in-frame clones, not every one. The sample comprises around 340,000 clones, 20% of which are singletons, and roughly 0.045% rests with the top ten. The germline CDR1 and CDR2 sequences are GTSNPN and SVGIG (reference sequence). The CDR3 length is 17 residues. Germline trimming cut 2 bases from V and 1 base from J; bases unmatched to any gene: 12. The sample is drawn from a study of beta chain features in type 1 diabetes. About the research overall: All samples combined gave roughly 100,000,000 sorted cells for examination.

The TCR originated in a woman under 30 in good health. The rearrangement uses TRBV30 and TRBJ2-7, with 9 bases identical to TRBD1. Sequenced material: naive CD4+ T cells from blood. As DNA, the CDR3 is TGTGCCTGGAGTCGCGGGCCCGGGACAGGGAAGTCCTACGAGCAGTACTTC. The encoded protein is CAWSRGPGTGKSYEQYF.